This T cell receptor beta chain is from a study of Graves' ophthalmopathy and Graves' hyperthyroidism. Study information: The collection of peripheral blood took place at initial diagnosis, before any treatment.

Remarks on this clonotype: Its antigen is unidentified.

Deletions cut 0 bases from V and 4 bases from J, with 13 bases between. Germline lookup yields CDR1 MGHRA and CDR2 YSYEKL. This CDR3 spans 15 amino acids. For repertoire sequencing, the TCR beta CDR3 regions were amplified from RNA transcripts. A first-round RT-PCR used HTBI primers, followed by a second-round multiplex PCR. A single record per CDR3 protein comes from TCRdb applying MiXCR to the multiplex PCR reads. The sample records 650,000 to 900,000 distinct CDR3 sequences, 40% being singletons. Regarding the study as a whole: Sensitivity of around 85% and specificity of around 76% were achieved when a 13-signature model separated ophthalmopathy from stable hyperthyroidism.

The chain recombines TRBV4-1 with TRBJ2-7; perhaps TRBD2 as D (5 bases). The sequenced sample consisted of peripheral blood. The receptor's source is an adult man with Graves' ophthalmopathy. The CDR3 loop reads CASSQDSRGNYEQYF. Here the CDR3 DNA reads TGCGCCAGCAGCCAAGATTCCCGGGGTAATTACGAGCAGTACTTC.